This T cell receptor beta chain was sequenced in a study of metastatic and nonmetastatic thyroid tumors. Source study methods: In papillary thyroid cancer, a distant-metastasis classifier was built using CDR3 differences across clinicopathological groups. Through MiXCR, TCRdb re-clonotyped the PCR reads. The V and J calls here are based on TCRdb, not the publication. This sample has tens of thousands of clones; around a quarter occur once, and the top ten carry around 3%. Thyroid surgery was performed in patients who had received no treatment beforehand. In germline, CDR1 is SGHNT, CDR2 YYREEE (reference sequence). Trimming cost V 1 base and J 0 bases, with 7 bases left between them. CDR3 length: 14 amino acids.

The chain couples TRBV5-4 to TRBJ1-1; D remains ambiguous. The sequenced material came from blood. The source is a male donor with papillary thyroid cancer or a benign thyroid nodule (not recorded which). Some clones in this sample may be carry-over from other donors' samples. In DNA, the CDR3 is TGTGCCAGCAGCTTGACAGAAATGAACACTGAAGCTTTCTTT. It translates to CASSLTEMNTEAFF.